A single sample is the source of the 24 T cell receptor beta chains below, sequenced in a study of beta chain features in type 1 diabetes. Findings of the study overall: Among all four CD4+ subsets, Type 1 diabetes patients had TCRB CDR3s that were moderately but significantly shorter.

No antigen has been identified for these receptors. Every bit of the isolated RNA underwent reverse transcription, so sequencing read expressed TCRB transcripts. This table comes from immunoSEQ multiplex PCR, and its TCRdb copy is limited to in-frame clones, with some not included. Of about 650,000 clones in the sample, under 15% were seen once. Sequenced sample: naive CD4+ T cells from blood. Receptor source: a man aged 30-40 years with type 1 diabetes.

The chain joins TRBV7-2 to TRBJ2-7; no reliable D call. V gave up 5 bases and J gave up 6 bases, with 17 bases separating them. The germline V gene has CDR1 SGHTA and CDR2 FQGNSA. The length of the CDR3 is 14 residues. The CDR3 reads CASSRTADSGEQYF. The CDR3 nucleotides are TGTGCCAGCAGCCGGACGGCCGATTCGGGCGAGCAGTACTTC.

In DNA form, the CDR3 reads TGTGCCAGCAGCACCCGGGGACAGGGGGAAGAGACCCAGTACTTC. Translated, it gives CASSTRGQGEETQYF. The rearrangement links TRBV9 to TRBJ2-5; 11 bases fit TRBD1. Germline loops: CDR1 SGDLS, CDR2 YYNGEE. J lost 3 bases, V lost 4 bases, and 5 bases had no gene match. CDR3 size: 15 residues.

The rearrangement links TRBV15 to TRBJ2-3, with 9 bases that match TRBD2. J lost 2 bases, V lost 1 base, and 4 bases had no gene match. Germline V gives CDR1 LNHNV, CDR2 YYDKDF (reference sequence). The CDR3 consists of 16 residues. The CDR3 DNA reads TGTGCCACCAGCAGAGCCCTAGCGGGGTACACAGATACGCAGTATTTT. Translating gives CATSRALAGYTDTQYF.

This rearrangement joins TRBV4-2 to TRBJ2-1; D gene uncertain. V shed 0 bases and J shed 7 bases, with 10 bases lying between them. The CDR3 runs to 14 residues. Germline CDR1 is LGHNA and CDR2 is YNFKEQ. This CDR3 reads CASSQDGSRNEQFF. For the CDR3, the DNA is TGTGCCAGCAGCCAAGACGGCTCGAGGAATGAGCAGTTCTTC.

CDR3 nucleotides: TGTGCCAGCAGGGCTCCCCCCGGTTATGGCTACACCTTC. This encodes CASRAPPGYGYTF. The J gene is TRBJ1-2, the V gene TRBV28; no clear D gene. Between the trimmed V and J ends, which lost 6 bases and 5 bases, there was a span of 13 bases. The germline CDR1 and CDR2 sequences are MDHEN and SYDVKM. The CDR3 is 13 amino acids.

This clone turned up a few times. The CDR3 nucleotides read TGCAGCGTCACCGGGACAGTGACCTACGAGCAGTACTTC. Its translation is CSVTGTVTYEQYF. The chain recombines TRBV29-1 with TRBJ2-7, with TRBD1 identical over 7 bases. Unmatched junction bases numbered 7, after V lost 6 bases and J lost 2 bases. The CDR3 spans 13 residues. Germline V gene data show CDR1 as SQVTM and CDR2 as ANQGSEA.

For the CDR3, the DNA is TGTGCCAGCAGCCGCCCCAGTCAGCCCCAGCATTTT. This gives the protein CASSRPSQPQHF. The J gene is TRBJ1-5, the V gene TRBV7-2; no definite D call. Trimming cost V 5 bases and J 6 bases, with 8 bases left between them. Germline assignment: CDR1 SGHTA and CDR2 FQGNSA. The CDR3 totals 12 residues.

The V call is TRBV7-9, the J call TRBJ2-7, with 9 bases aligning to TRBD1. This CDR3 region has 13 residues. J gave up 4 bases and V 9 bases, and 7 bases lay outside the gene matches. Germline V gene sequence: CDR1 SEHNR, CDR2 FQNEAQ (reference sequence). The CDR3 coding sequence is TGTGCCAGTAATACAGGGGGCCGGTACGAGCAGTACTTC. This gives the protein CASNTGGRYEQYF.

The chain carries TRBV28 and TRBJ2-5; TRBD2 might be the D (7 bases). The CDR3 runs to 15 residues. Trimming shortened V by 8 bases and J by 4 bases, and 20 bases separated the two germline ends. The germline V gene encodes CDR1 MDHEN and CDR2 SYDVKM. The CDR3 bases are TGTGCCAGCTCCAGCTCCGCGGGGGCTGGAGAGACCCAGTACTTC. This sequence encodes CASSSSAGAGETQYF.

There are a few counts of this clone. This chain joins TRBV30 and TRBJ1-2; D gene uncertain. V was pared by 1 base and J by 6 bases, with 9 bases between. The germline gives CDR1 GTSNPN, CDR2 SVGIG (reference sequence). The CDR3 sequence is 12 residues long. For the CDR3, the DNA is TGTGCCTGGAGTGCAGCACCGAATGGCTACACCTTC. Amino acid sequence: CAWSAAPNGYTF.

This clone has just a few counts. CDR3 in DNA: TGTGCCAGCAGCCAACAGGGGAATTCACCCCTCCACTTT. It is translated as CASSQQGNSPLHF. V usage is TRBV7-2 and J usage is TRBJ1-6, with 7 bases that match TRBD1. After removal of 5 bases from V and 7 bases from J, the junction contained 2 bases not matched to a gene. Germline CDR1 reads SGHTA; CDR2 reads FQGNSA. The CDR3 extends over 13 amino acids.

This sequence joins TRBV25-1 and TRBJ2-3, with a possible D match to TRBD1 (6 bases). The CDR3 consists of 16 residues. V shed 6 bases and J shed 6 bases, with 22 bases lying between them. CDR1 and CDR2 (germline): MGHDK, SYGVNS. Written as DNA, the CDR3 is TGTGCCAGCAGCGAACCGGGACACCACGCCTCGGATACGCAGTATTTT. Protein: CASSEPGHHASDTQYF.

This clone was detected only a few times. The chain has TRBV4-2 and TRBJ2-5, with D possibly TRBD1 on 8 matching bases. This CDR3 comprises 17 residues. The V and J ends lost 1 base and 2 bases respectively, with 17 bases between them. Per germline, CDR1 LGHNA and CDR2 YNFKEQ. The CDR3 DNA is TGTGCCAGCAGCCAAGTTGAGCGGGACAGGTGGCAAGAGACCCAGTACTTC. Translated: CASSQVERDRWQETQYF.

The chain employs TRBV28 and TRBJ1-2, with 12 bases aligning to TRBD1. The germline gives CDR1 MDHEN, CDR2 SYDVKM. V dropped 3 bases and J dropped 4; count of bases not matched to a gene: 21. This CDR3 region has 21 residues. CDR3 bases: TGTGCCAGCAGTTTGGCAGTGCGGGACAGGGGGCGCGAAAGGGTCGCCTATGGCTACACCTTC. Translation gives CASSLAVRDRGRERVAYGYTF.

This chain links TRBV4-3 with TRBJ1-4, with D perhaps matching TRBD1 (5 bases). Germline lookup yields CDR1 LGHNA and CDR2 YSLEER. This CDR3 contains 15 residues. Trimming shortened V by 6 bases and J by 7 bases, and 18 bases separated the two germline ends. This chain's CDR3 is CASSARDQGREKLFF. The CDR3 DNA follows: TGCGCCAGCAGTGCCCGGGACCAGGGACGTGAAAAACTGTTTTTT.

To note about this clone: The same CDR3 can be traced to other DNA sequences in this sample. The chain recombines TRBV20-1 with TRBJ2-1, with D unclear. This CDR3 spans 11 amino acids. Germline-derived CDR1 and CDR2 are DFQATT and SNEGSKA (reference sequence). CDR3 sequence: CSARSYNEQFF. In DNA, the CDR3 is TGCAGCGCTCGCTCCTACAATGAGCAGTTCTTC.

The chain recombines TRBV7-2 with TRBJ2-1, with a weak D call TRBD1 (6 bases). Looked up from germline, CDR1 is SGHTA and CDR2 is FQGNSA. The CDR3 covers 15 residues. V was pared by 4 bases and J by 9 bases, with 19 bases between. CDR3 in amino acids: CASSSITGNPPEQFF. DNA of the CDR3: TGTGCCAGCAGCTCCATCACAGGGAACCCACCTGAGCAGTTCTTC.

This sequence joins TRBV7-2 and TRBJ2-3, with unresolved D. CDR1 SGHTA and CDR2 FQGNSA come from the germline V gene. This CDR3 has 15 amino acids. V gave up 2 bases and J gave up 2 bases, with 11 bases separating them. The CDR3 sequence is CASSLSRLNTDTQYF. In nucleotides, the CDR3 is TGTGCCAGCAGCTTAAGTAGGCTGAACACAGATACGCAGTATTTT.

The rearrangement uses TRBV29-1 and TRBJ2-3; D assignment may be TRBD1 or TRBD2 (6 bases each). V lost 3 bases and J lost 1, with 11 bases in between. The CDR3 contains 14 residues. Germline V lookup: CDR1 SQVTM, CDR2 ANQGSEA. The chain's CDR3 is CSVERGEGTDTQYF. The CDR3 nucleotides read TGCAGCGTTGAGAGGGGGGAAGGCACAGATACGCAGTATTTT.

This rearrangement joins TRBV9 to TRBJ2-5; 9 bases fit TRBD2. V was clipped by 0 bases and J by 3 bases; unmatched bases: 6. Germline V gene sequence: CDR1 SGDLS, CDR2 YYNGEE. CDR3 length: 16 amino acids. The CDR3: CASSVGPRGGEETQYF. The CDR3 bases are TGTGCCAGCAGCGTAGGGCCCCGCGGGGGGGAAGAGACCCAGTACTTC.

The CDR3 region has the DNA TGTGCCAGCAGCCGTCCCGGGCTAGGGTCTGGAAACACCATATATTTT. Residues: CASSRPGLGSGNTIYF. V and J are TRBV7-2 and TRBJ1-3, with D hard to call. The germline V gene encodes CDR1 SGHTA and CDR2 FQGNSA. Trimming shortened V by 5 bases and J by 1 base, and 15 bases separated the two germline ends. This CDR3 is built from 16 residues.

This clone turned up a few times. This chain joins TRBV29-1 and TRBJ1-2, with D perhaps matching TRBD1 (6 bases). Germline lookup yields CDR1 SQVTM and CDR2 ANQGSEA. V lost 6 bases, J lost 3 bases, and 17 bases lay in between. The CDR3 has 14 amino acids. CDR3 nucleotide sequence: TGCAGCGTCGCACAGGGTAAAAGTGACTATGGCTACACCTTC. It translates to CSVAQGKSDYGYTF. Complete variable domain (other parts from reference TRBV29-1 and TRBJ1-2): SAVISQKPSRDICQRGTSLTIQCQVDSQVTMMFWYRQQPGQSLTLIATANQGSEATYESGFVIDKFPISRPNLTFSTLTVSNMSPEDSSIYLCSVAQGKSDYGYTFGSGTRLTVV.

This clone has only a few counts. This chain connects TRBV7-6 to TRBJ2-7, with D perhaps matching TRBD2 (5 bases). The germline V gene encodes CDR1 SGHVS and CDR2 FNYEAQ. The CDR3 contains 17 residues. The V gene lost 5 bases and the J gene lost 1 base, with 21 bases spanning the gap. The DNA for the CDR3 is TGTGCCAGCAGCCCACCCCTTGGAGCGGTGTTTTCCTACGAGCAGTACTTC. It specifies CASSPPLGAVFSYEQYF.

This clone was counted only a few times. This chain uses TRBV9 with TRBJ2-1, with D perhaps TRBD2 (6 bases). Germline loops: CDR1 SGDLS, CDR2 YYNGEE. This CDR3 comprises 15 residues. Trimming took 5 bases from V and 0 from J, leaving 12 bases between them. In DNA form, the CDR3 reads TGTGCCAGCAGTTTAGGGCGGGGCTCCTACAATGAGCAGTTCTTC. Translated, it gives CASSLGRGSYNEQFF.